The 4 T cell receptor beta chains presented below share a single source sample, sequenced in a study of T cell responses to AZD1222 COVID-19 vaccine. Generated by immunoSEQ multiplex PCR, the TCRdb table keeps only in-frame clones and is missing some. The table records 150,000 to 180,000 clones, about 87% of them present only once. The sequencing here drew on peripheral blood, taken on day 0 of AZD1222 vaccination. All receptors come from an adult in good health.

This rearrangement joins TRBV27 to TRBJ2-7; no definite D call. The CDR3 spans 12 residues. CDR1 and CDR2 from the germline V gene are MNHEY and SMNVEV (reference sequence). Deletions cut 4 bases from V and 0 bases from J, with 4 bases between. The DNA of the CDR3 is TGTGCCAGCAGTTCCTTCTCCTACGAGCAGTACTTC. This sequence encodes CASSSFSYEQYF.

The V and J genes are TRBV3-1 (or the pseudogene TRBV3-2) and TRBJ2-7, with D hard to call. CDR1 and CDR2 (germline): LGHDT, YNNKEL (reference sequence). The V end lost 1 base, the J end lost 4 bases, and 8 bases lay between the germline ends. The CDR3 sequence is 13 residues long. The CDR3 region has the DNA TGTGCCAGCAGCCAAGGGTCATGGTACGAGCAGTACTTC. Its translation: CASSQGSWYEQYF.

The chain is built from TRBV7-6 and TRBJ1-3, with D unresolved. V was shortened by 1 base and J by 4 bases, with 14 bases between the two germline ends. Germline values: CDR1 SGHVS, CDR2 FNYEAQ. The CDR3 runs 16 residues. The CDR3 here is CASSLGSGGGGNTIYF. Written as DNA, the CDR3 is TGTGCCAGCAGCTTAGGGTCCGGAGGAGGGGGAAACACCATATATTTT.

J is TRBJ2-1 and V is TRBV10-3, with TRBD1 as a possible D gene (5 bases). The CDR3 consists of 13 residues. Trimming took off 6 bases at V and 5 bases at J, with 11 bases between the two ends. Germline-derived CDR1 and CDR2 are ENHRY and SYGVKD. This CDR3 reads CAIRQGPNNEQFF. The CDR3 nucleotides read TGTGCCATCAGGCAGGGTCCCAACAATGAGCAGTTCTTC.